This is a list of T cell receptor beta chains from one sample in a study of blood T cell repertoires in COVID-19. Here immunoSEQ multiplex PCR was the method, and the copy in TCRdb shows in-frame clones only, minus some. The sample lists 350,000 to 450,000 clones, around 85% occurring once. Input material: peripheral blood. The receptors come from a young woman with acute or convalescent COVID-19. CDR3s include the opening cysteine and the closing phenylalanine or tryptophan. The D gene is left open where the match is weak. Clone size is shown for a subset of rows, as once, few, many or a class of expanded clone.

TRBJ1-2	few	NA	TRBV28	CASSLGGGGVNGYTF	TGTGCCAGCAGTTTGGGTGGTGGGGGGGTGAATGGCTACACCTTC
TRBJ2-5	NA	TRBD1	TRBV7-3	CASSKTGGAETQYF	TGTGCCAGCAGCAAAACAGGGGGCGCGGAGACCCAGTACTTC
TRBJ1-6	NA	TRBD1	TRBV9	CASSPGTGPGTPLHF	TGTGCCAGCAGCCCCGGGACAGGTCCAGGGACACCCCTCCACTTT
TRBJ1-6	once	NA	TRBV2	CASSRSVEGDSPLHF	TGTGCCAGCAGTAGGTCAGTTGAGGGAGATTCACCCCTCCACTTT
TRBJ1-5	NA	TRBD1	TRBV3-1/TRBV3-2	CASSLTGDQPQHF	TGTGCCAGCAGCCTGACAGGGGATCAGCCCCAGCATTTT
TRBJ2-7	NA	TRBD2	TRBV7-2	CASSLPGTSGVPSSYEQYF	TGTGCCAGCAGCTTGCCCGGGACTAGCGGGGTGCCTAGCTCCTACGAGCAGTACTTC
TRBJ1-3	NA	NA	TRBV4-2	CASSQANQGGNTIYF	TGTGCCAGCAGCCAAGCGAATCAGGGGGGAAACACCATATATTTT
TRBJ1-5	NA	TRBD1	TRBV27	CASSPGQGISGNQPQHF	TGTGCCAGCAGTCCCGGACAGGGGATTAGCGGCAATCAGCCCCAGCATTTT
TRBJ2-2	NA	NA	TRBV2	CASIRNTGELFF	TGTGCCAGCATCAGGAACACCGGGGAGCTGTTTTTT
TRBJ2-7	once	NA	TRBV28	CAIRDSPTYEQYF	TGTGCCATAAGGGACTCCCCCACCTACGAGCAGTACTTC
TRBJ1-1	NA	NA	TRBV18	CASSPGVPEQGEAFF	TGTGCCAGCTCCCCGGGCGTGCCTGAGCAGGGGGAAGCTTTCTTT
TRBJ2-7	NA	NA	TRBV5-4	CASSLEGGPYEQYF	TGTGCCAGCAGCTTGGAAGGGGGACCCTACGAGCAGTACTTC
TRBJ1-1	NA	NA	TRBV5-4	CASSFGSGAEAFF	NA
TRBJ1-2	NA	TRBD1	TRBV9	CASSLDRESDGYTF	TGTGCCAGCAGCCTGGACAGGGAATCTGATGGCTACACCTTC
TRBJ2-7	NA	TRBD1	TRBV4-2	CASSQGTGIEQYF	TGTGCCAGCAGCCAAGGGACAGGGATCGAGCAGTACTTC
TRBJ2-7	NA	TRBD2	TRBV11-2	CASSLTGGRGEQYF	TGTGCCAGCAGCTTAACGGGGGGGCGGGGCGAGCAGTACTTC
TRBJ1-3	NA	NA	TRBV11-2	CASSLRGASSGNTIYF	TGTGCCAGCAGCTTACGGGGGGCTAGCTCTGGAAACACCATATATTTT
TRBJ1-2	NA	NA	TRBV2	CASSSQGQSNYGYTF	TGTGCCAGCAGTTCTCAGGGGCAGTCTAACTATGGCTACACCTTC
TRBJ2-5	NA	NA	TRBV5-1	CASSLDGSLWETQYF	TGCGCCAGCAGCTTGGACGGGAGTTTATGGGAGACCCAGTACTTC
TRBJ1-5	NA	NA	TRBV21-1	CASSKGYLDRGDQPQHF	TGTGCCAGCAGCAAAGGGTACCTCGACAGGGGAGATCAGCCCCAGCATTTT
TRBJ1-2	NA	NA	TRBV7-3	CASSSGSGRYTF	TGTGCCAGCAGCTCCGGATCAGGGCGCTACACCTTC
TRBJ2-1	once	NA	TRBV2	CACRRTTLMNYYNEQFF	TGTGCCTGCCGCAGGACAACCTTAATGAATTACTACAATGAGCAGTTCTTC
TRBJ1-5	NA	NA	TRBV19	CASSILEGNQPQHF	TGTGCCAGTAGTATATTGGAGGGCAATCAGCCCCAGCATTTT
TRBJ1-5	NA	TRBD1	TRBV2	CASSEADRGNQPQHF	TGTGCCAGCAGTGAGGCGGACAGGGGTAATCAGCCCCAGCATTTT
TRBJ1-5	NA	NA	TRBV29-1	CSVGGGGYEQPQHF	TGCAGCGTCGGTGGTGGAGGGTATGAGCAGCCCCAGCATTTT
TRBJ2-2	NA	NA	TRBV7-9	CASSHGSYQTTGELFF	TGTGCCAGCAGCCACGGATCCTACCAGACAACCGGGGAGCTGTTTTTT
TRBJ1-2	NA	TRBD1	TRBV27	CASSGDRDNYGYTF	TGTGCCAGCAGTGGGGACAGGGACAACTATGGCTACACCTTC
TRBJ2-1	NA	TRBD2	TRBV7-2	CASSPPSGGALEQFF	TGTGCCAGCAGCCCTCCTAGCGGGGGGGCTTTGGAGCAGTTCTTC
TRBJ2-7	NA	TRBD2	TRBV7-6	CASSSGTSGSEQYF	TGTGCCAGCAGTTCCGGGACTAGCGGTAGCGAGCAGTACTTC
TRBJ2-3	medium-sized	NA	TRBV3-1/TRBV3-2	CASSQVGGSTDTQYF	TGTGCCAGCAGCCAAGTGGGCGGGAGCACAGATACGCAGTATTTT
TRBJ1-2	few	NA	TRBV7-9	CASSPETGNYGYTF	TGTGCCAGCAGCCCCGAGACTGGGAACTATGGCTACACCTTC
TRBJ2-7	NA	NA	TRBV28	CASSLSPSYEQYF	TGTGCCAGCAGTTTATCCCCCAGCTACGAGCAGTACTTC
TRBJ2-3	NA	TRBD1	TRBV10-3	CAISGRDRGDTDTQYF	TGTGCCATCAGTGGCCGGGACAGGGGTGACACAGATACGCAGTATTTT
TRBJ2-2	NA	TRBD2	TRBV10-3	CATRRLAGGKTGELFF	TGTGCCACCCGTCGGTTAGCGGGGGGAAAAACCGGGGAGCTGTTTTTT
TRBJ2-3	NA	TRBD2	TRBV28	CASRSSRGLAAGADTQYF	TGTGCCAGCAGATCCTCTCGGGGACTAGCGGCCGGGGCAGATACGCAGTATTTT
TRBJ2-2	NA	NA	TRBV18	CASSRTGSNTGELFF	TGTGCCAGCTCACGAACAGGATCGAACACCGGGGAGCTGTTTTTT
TRBJ2-7	NA	TRBD1	TRBV6-5	CASRPQGKINEQYF	TGTGCCAGCAGACCACAGGGGAAAATAAACGAGCAGTACTTC
TRBJ1-2	NA	TRBD1	TRBV7-2	CASSPQGGRVGYGYTF	TGTGCCAGCAGCCCCCAGGGGGGCAGGGTGGGCTATGGCTACACCTTC
TRBJ2-1	NA	NA	TRBV7-3	CASSPEVARSSYNEQFF	TGTGCCAGCAGCCCTGAGGTAGCACGGAGCTCCTACAATGAGCAGTTCTTC
TRBJ2-3	once	NA	TRBV27	CASSLKARPVGTDTQYF	TGTGCCAGCAGTTTGAAGGCTAGACCGGTAGGCACAGATACGCAGTATTTT
TRBJ2-7	NA	TRBD1	TRBV6-5	CASRPGTETYEQYF	TGTGCCAGCAGACCTGGGACAGAAACCTACGAGCAGTACTTC
TRBJ2-7	few	NA	TRBV11-3	CASSEGHTYEQYF	TGTGCCAGCAGCGAGGGACACACCTACGAGCAGTACTTC
TRBJ2-1	once	TRBD2	TRBV7-3	CASSPTTSGWYNEQFF	TGTGCCAGCAGCCCAACGACTAGCGGGTGGTACAATGAGCAGTTCTTC
TRBJ2-4	many	NA	TRBV6-6	CASSLAPTGTPLLAKNIQYF	TGTGCCAGCAGCCTCGCCCCTACCGGGACACCACTACTAGCCAAAAACATTCAGTACTTC
TRBJ1-1	NA	NA	TRBV2	CASTIEENTEAFF	TGTGCCAGCACTATAGAAGAAAACACTGAAGCTTTCTTT
TRBJ1-2	NA	TRBD1	TRBV19	CASGEQGAYYGYTF	TGTGCCAGTGGTGAGCAGGGGGCATACTATGGCTACACCTTC
TRBJ2-3	NA	NA	TRBV5-4	CASSVRDFTDTQYF	TGTGCCAGCAGCGTCCGGGATTTTACAGATACGCAGTATTTT
TRBJ2-3	NA	NA	TRBV24-1	CATRPQGGTDTQYF	TGTGCCACCAGACCACAGGGGGGGACAGATACGCAGTATTTT
TRBJ2-4	once	TRBD2	TRBV9	CASSVGRGGLGYIQYF	TGTGCCAGCAGCGTCGGGCGGGGGGGCCTCGGATACATTCAGTACTTC
TRBJ2-7	NA	NA	TRBV9	CASSVEAVSHYEQYF	TGTGCCAGCAGCGTAGAAGCGGTGTCCCACTACGAGCAGTACTTC
TRBJ1-2	many	TRBD1	TRBV30	CAWSVIGTGGLDDYGYTF	TGTGCCTGGAGTGTAATAGGGACAGGGGGCCTGGATGACTATGGCTACACCTTC
TRBJ2-2	NA	TRBD2	TRBV5-1	CASSLQRGSTGELFF	TGCGCCAGCAGCTTACAGCGGGGTAGCACCGGGGAGCTGTTTTTT